This T cell receptor (beta chain) emerged from a study of cytomegalovirus exposure and HLA in healthy donors (dated by TCRdb to 2016 to 2017). Study-level background: According to an earlier analysis of 587 of the donors, 150 million to 200 million T cells yielded approximately 120 million unique TCR beta sequences and around 300 Gb of sequence data. The number of typed donors differed by locus: about 629-630 for A, B, C, DRB1 and DQB1; some 540 for DQA1; 606 for DPA1; and 450 to 480 for DPB1. Of the approximately 400 genotyped donors, about 84% fell in the genetic ancestry cluster associated with self-reported Caucasian donors. To predict cytomegalovirus infection status, the study combined high-throughput TCR immunosequencing, statistical association of individual TCRs with disease status, and machine learning. About 280 gigabases of sequencing data and approximately 93 million unique TCR sequences were included in an early release covering several hundred HLA-typed donors. A few DR-DQ haplotypes were handled as single units for association and clustering because linkage in the cohort was strong. In an earlier analysis of roughly 580 of the donors, high-throughput TCR beta sequencing was used to judge whether each TCR beta V gene segment behaved as functional or pseudogenic. The study was designed to test whether signatures of past pathogen exposure could be identified by cataloging public T cell receptors. A separate validation cohort of roughly 120 different subjects was used in addition to the roughly 640-subject first cohort. Rather than drawing on any new phenotypic data, the later analysis identified candidate immune exposures from TCR beta sequences and the way those sequences occurred across donors. A later analysis re-examined previously published TCR beta repertoires from 500 to 700 donors and added high-resolution HLA genotyping to investigate patterns of TCR occurrence. The T cell repertoires of around 730 subjects were profiled by immunosequencing and related to cytomegalovirus serostatus. Donor age, sex, ethnicity and CMV serostatus were compiled alongside the repertoire data. A later genetic analysis used genome-wide SNP genotypes for about 55% of the 666 donors, treating that subset as a discovery cohort. Among 300 to 500 genotyped donors of the cohort, an average of approximately 200,000 unique TCR beta nucleotide sequences was sequenced per donor, of which about 18% were non-productive. All discovery cohort repertoires had been generated on a single sequencing platform. Both class I and class II loci were covered by HLA typing, at four-digit resolution.

What the work shows at the level of the full study, not this receptor alone: Cytomegalovirus status was reported to be diagnosed by the classifier with high specificity and sensitivity in both the original and validation cohorts. In a later genetic analysis, fewer N-insertions in productive TCRs were reported among donors in an Asian-associated ancestry cluster than the roughly 700-donor mean. A further reported finding was that TCR beta sequences accurately predicted the HLA-A and HLA-B alleles for most subjects in the first cohort. In the study, some 160 TCR beta chains were listed as associated with cytomegalovirus. Specific HLA alleles were associated with over 15,000 TCR beta sequences at a false discovery rate of 0.05 in a later analysis. This cohort had only TCR beta chains sequenced, and the lack of alpha or paired-chain data limited which features could be detected. A few of the identified cytomegalovirus-associated TCR beta chains were confirmed in vitro to be specific for cytomegalovirus antigens. A later analysis found that TCR association rates varied across HLA loci, with DRB1 alleles showing the most associated TCRs and HLA-C alleles the fewest. When HLA alleles, especially DR and DQ, strongly co-occurred, TCR associations were difficult to assign to individual alleles. Linkage disequilibrium might explain the correlated functional status among segregating V segments, but an unknown experimental factor could not be ruled out. A later analysis reported that several top co-occurrence clusters appeared linked to parvovirus B19, influenza, CMV and Epstein-Barr virus. Because some donors lacked HLA typing at each locus, the association tests relied only on the typed subset. The 87-base-pair reads could not distinguish some IMGT-functional V segments, including TRBV6-2 and TRBV6-3, so those segments were excluded. A later genetic analysis associated a missense DCLRE1C variant with V-gene and J-gene trimming of TCR beta chains, and an independent cohort replicated the association. A cluster of highly shared sequence variants was judged likely to represent a technical artifact of the sequencing pipeline. Immune exposure information for the cohort was limited to CMV serostatus. Compared with equally common non-associated chains, HLA-associated TCR beta chains in a later analysis were more clonally expanded and had lower generation probabilities. Presence/absence analyses assumed roughly uniform sequencing depth across donors, an assumption that may not hold. Broadly in line with IMGT annotations, most TCR beta V segments showed up in productive rearrangements about 87% or about 30% of the time in an earlier analysis of 587 of the donors. Because counts were too low, more than 15 rarely observed V segments, including chromosome 9 orphons, were left out of the earlier analysis of 500 to 750 of the donors. Most TCR sequences were observed very rarely across donors, whereas some public TCRs were present in many individuals. A later analysis found that most CMV-associated TCR beta chains appeared HLA-restricted, with HLA associations seemingly driven largely by CMV exposure. It was suggested by the authors that the approach could potentially be generalized to other disease states and immunological phenotypes.

A word on this clone: This clone's antigen is unknown. Qualities for individual bases were not recorded, and no much larger clone is one base off.

The cohort was made up of several hundred healthy bone marrow donors. At the time of sampling, all cohort members were nominally healthy, though unrecorded immune exposures were likely present. The donor was CMV seronegative and belonged to the group of 350 to 400 seronegative cohort members. Each donor provided a peripheral blood sample, and peripheral blood mononuclear cells were used for TCR beta sequencing. Genomic DNA was extracted from the blood cell samples with the Qiagen DNeasy Blood Extraction Kit. The library was generated by the immunoSEQ multiplex PCR assay. The multiplex PCR relied on a mix of 60 forward primers for TCR Vbeta segments and 13 reverse primers for TCR Jbeta segments. The CDR3 region of rearranged TCR beta genes was amplified from genomic DNA with a multiplex PCR assay. Amplified TCR beta libraries were sequenced as 87-base-pair reads on the Illumina HiSeq System. As for the authors' bioinformatics: In a later analysis, tens of millions of unique TCR beta chains were counted across the roughly 670 repertoires, and roughly 11 million of these chains were shared by at least two donors. Raw reads were error-corrected and collapsed into unique sequences by a nearest-neighbor algorithm in which closely related sequences were merged to remove PCR and sequencing errors. Alignment of CDR3 sequences to IMGT reference sequences was used to assign V, D and J gene segments. For a sequence to be retained, a match of at least six nucleotides was required to both a V gene segment and a J gene segment. Rearrangements were called productive when the CDR3 lacked stop codons and stayed in frame with V and J; all others were non-productive. CDR3 was defined according to IMGT convention as the region running from the second conserved V-encoded cysteine to the conserved J-encoded phenylalanine. The earlier analysis of fewer than 700 of the donors excluded sequences that lacked an unambiguous match to a single V gene segment. In an earlier analysis of several hundred of the donors, V segments were called functional above 56.7% productive rearrangements and were called segregating when the between-donor standard deviation exceeded 5%. A statistical classification framework was built for diagnosing cytomegalovirus status from the catalog of TCR beta chain sequences. A later analysis assigned V and J genes by comparing TCR nucleotide sequences with IMGT/GENE-DB human TR gene sequences. A later analysis assigned CDR3 sequences and most-parsimonious VDJ recombination scenarios with the TCRdist pipeline. In a later analysis, each TCR beta chain was defined by its CDR3 amino acid sequence together with its V-gene family, and reads lacking a unique V-gene family were excluded. In a later analysis, some 600 highly shared, low-generation-probability nucleotide sequences were removed to address suspected cross-contamination and a sequencing artifact. A later analysis calculated a clonal expansion index for each public chain from normalized within-repertoire ranks of inferred template counts. Generation probabilities in a later analysis came from a VDJ recombination model fitted to out-of-frame rearrangements, and those results were checked against IGoR. A later analysis scored TCR-TCR, TCR-HLA and TCR-CMV co-occurrence with hypergeometric tests, applying a repertoire-size bias correction to TCR pairs. A later analysis estimated false discovery rates by permuting HLA or CMV assignments 20 times. In a later analysis, co-occurring TCRs were grouped using DBSCAN, with TCRdist sequence similarity added in when clustering inside HLA-allele-positive subsets. Repertoires with fewer than 30,000 or more than 120,000 public chains were left out of co-occurrence clustering, as were a few repertoires with anomalous nucleotide sharing. Entries here come from immuneACCESS through TCRdb and include only in-frame sequences with V and J called. Some clones fail to appear in such tables; in the studies checked, an unresolved V gene covers under half of the shortfall, and the cause of the remainder is unknown. Clone size and the V and J calls come from that table; the DNA yielded D and trimming. Counted in this sample were about 160,000 clones; approximately 80% of them appeared once. 2.4% of the sample is in the top ten clones.

Including cysteine and phenylalanine, the CDR3 has 18 amino acids. The read is trimmed to its CDR3 DNA, 54 bases read in frame from base 1. Ends trimmed: V by 3 bases, J by 1 base; bases unmatched to a gene: 8. Taken from the germline V gene, the CDR1 and CDR2 loops are SGHTA and FQGTGA. Recombination joined TRBV7-3 with TRBJ2-2; 10 of the junction bases match TRBD1. Specimen: PBMCs. The TCR sequence derives from a male donor in good health and CMV-seronegative. In nucleotides, the sequence is TGTGCCAGCAGCTTGAGACCCGGGACAGGGGTGAACACCGGGGAGCTGTTTTTT. Translated, it gives CASSLRPGTGVNTGELFF.